This T cell receptor (beta chain) was observed in a study of post-analysis software for immune sequencing data. Broader study findings: Five or six TRBV segments, TRBV5-6, TRBV5-1 and TRBV20-1 among them, were found more frequent in patients than controls.

As to this clonotype: Its antigen is still unknown.

The germline V and J ends were trimmed by 6 bases and 3 bases, with 9 bases remaining between them. The germline gives CDR1 ENHRY, CDR2 SYGVKD. The CDR3 extends over 13 amino acids. The TCR beta cDNA libraries carried unique molecular identifiers. Each CDR3 protein gets one entry after TCRdb re-called the PCR reads with MiXCR. The sample has about 820,000 distinct CDR3 sequences, roughly 50% seen once. Sequencing used blood. V usage is TRBV10-3 and J usage is TRBJ1-5; D is ambiguous. The TCR originated in a girl aged 5-17 years with multiple sclerosis. The CDR3 reads CAISEGYNQPQHF. The CDR3, as DNA: TGTGCCATCAGCGAGGGTTACAATCAGCCCCAGCATTTT.